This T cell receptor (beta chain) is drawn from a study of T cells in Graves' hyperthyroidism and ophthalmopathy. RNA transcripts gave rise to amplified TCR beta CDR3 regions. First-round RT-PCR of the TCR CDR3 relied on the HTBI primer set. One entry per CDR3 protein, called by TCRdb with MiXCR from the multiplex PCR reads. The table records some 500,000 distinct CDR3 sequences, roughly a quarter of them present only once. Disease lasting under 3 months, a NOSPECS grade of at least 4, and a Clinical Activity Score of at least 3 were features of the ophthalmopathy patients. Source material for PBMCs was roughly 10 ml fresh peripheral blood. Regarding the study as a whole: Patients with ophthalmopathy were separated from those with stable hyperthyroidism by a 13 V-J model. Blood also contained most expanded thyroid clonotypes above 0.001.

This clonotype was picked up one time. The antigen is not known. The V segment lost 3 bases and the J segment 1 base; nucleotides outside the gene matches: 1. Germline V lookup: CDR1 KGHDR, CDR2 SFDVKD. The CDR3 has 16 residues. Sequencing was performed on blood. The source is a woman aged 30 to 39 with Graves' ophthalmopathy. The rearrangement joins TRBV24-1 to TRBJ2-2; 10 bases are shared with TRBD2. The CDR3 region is CATSDRTSGNTGELFF. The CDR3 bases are TGTGCCACCAGTGATCGGACTAGCGGGAACACCGGGGAGCTGTTTTTT.